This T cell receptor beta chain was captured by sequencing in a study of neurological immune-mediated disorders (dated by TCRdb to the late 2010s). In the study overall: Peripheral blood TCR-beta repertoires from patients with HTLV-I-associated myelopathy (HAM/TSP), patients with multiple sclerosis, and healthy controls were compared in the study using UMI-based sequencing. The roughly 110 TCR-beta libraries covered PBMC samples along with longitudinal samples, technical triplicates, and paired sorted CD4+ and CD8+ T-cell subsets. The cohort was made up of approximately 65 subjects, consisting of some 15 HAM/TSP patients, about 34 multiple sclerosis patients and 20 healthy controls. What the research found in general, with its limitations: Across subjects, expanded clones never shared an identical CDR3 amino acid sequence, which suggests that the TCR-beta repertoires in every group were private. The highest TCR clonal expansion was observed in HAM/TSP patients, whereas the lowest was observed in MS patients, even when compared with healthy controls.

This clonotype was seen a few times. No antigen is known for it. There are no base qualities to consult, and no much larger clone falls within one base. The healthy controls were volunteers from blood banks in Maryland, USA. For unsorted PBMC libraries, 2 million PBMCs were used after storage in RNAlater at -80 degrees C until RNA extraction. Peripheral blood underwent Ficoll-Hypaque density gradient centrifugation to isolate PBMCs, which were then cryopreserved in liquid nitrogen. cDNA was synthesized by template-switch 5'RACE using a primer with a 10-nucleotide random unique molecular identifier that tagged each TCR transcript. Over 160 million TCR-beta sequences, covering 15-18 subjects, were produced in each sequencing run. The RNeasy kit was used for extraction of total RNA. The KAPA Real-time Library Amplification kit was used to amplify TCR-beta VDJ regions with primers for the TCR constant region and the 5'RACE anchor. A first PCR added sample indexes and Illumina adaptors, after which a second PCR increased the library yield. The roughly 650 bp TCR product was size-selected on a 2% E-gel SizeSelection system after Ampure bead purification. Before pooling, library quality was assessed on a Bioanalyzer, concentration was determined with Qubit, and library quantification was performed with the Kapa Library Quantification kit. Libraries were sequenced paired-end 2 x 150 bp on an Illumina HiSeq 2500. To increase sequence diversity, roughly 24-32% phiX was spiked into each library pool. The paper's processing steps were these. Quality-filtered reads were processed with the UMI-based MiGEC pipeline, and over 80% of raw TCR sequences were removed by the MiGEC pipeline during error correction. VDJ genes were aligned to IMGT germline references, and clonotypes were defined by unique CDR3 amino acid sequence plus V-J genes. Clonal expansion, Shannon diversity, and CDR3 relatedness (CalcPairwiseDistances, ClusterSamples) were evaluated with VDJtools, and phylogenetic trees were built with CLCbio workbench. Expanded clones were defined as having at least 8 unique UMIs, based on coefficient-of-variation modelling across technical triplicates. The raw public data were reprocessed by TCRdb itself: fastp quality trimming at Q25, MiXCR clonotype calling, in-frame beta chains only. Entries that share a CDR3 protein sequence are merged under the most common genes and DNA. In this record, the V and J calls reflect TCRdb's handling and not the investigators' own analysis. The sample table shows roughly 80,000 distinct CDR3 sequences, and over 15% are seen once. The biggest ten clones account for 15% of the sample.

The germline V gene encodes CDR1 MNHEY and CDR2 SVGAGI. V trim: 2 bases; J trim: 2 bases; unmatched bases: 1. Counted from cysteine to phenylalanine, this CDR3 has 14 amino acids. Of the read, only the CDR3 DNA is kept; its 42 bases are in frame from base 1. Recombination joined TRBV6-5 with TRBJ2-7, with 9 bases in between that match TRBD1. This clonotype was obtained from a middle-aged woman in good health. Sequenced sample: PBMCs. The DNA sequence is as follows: TGTGCCAGCAGTTACGGGACAGGGACCTACGAGCAGTACTTC. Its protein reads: CASSYGTGTYEQYF.